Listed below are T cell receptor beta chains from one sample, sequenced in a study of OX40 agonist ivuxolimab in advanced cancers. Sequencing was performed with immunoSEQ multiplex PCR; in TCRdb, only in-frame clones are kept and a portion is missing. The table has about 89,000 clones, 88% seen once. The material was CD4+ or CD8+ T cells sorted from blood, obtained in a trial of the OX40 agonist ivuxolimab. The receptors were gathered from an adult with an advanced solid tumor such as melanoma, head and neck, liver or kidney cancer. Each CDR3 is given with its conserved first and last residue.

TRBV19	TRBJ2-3	CASSIRSSTDTQYF
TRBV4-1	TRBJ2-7	CASSLDRGRDEQYF
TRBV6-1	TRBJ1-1	CASSQLEGYTEAFF
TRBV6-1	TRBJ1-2	CASSENKILNYGYTF
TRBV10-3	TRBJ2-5	CAISTRGAQETQYF
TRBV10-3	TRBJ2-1	CAISSQTGQGANEQFF
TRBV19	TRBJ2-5	CASSQGQGVSQETQYF
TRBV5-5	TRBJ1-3	CASSPDRVATAGNTIYF
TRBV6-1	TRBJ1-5	CASRAQDRSNQPQHF
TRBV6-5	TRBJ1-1	CASSSGRGSTEAFF
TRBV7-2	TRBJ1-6	CASSRDFWRSNSPLHF
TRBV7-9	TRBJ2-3	CASSPKLGRSTDTQYF
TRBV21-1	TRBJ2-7	CASSKTSSGDYEQYF
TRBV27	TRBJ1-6	CASTDYQGGSPLHF
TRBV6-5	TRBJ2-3	CASSLGLAGGSNTQYF
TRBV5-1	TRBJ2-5	CASRVEGQGGETQYF
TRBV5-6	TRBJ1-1	CASSLTQGDDTEAFF
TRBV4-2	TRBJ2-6	CASSPRDRAGSGANVLTF
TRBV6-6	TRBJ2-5	CASSPRTQQSDQYF
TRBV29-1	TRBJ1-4	CSVGDGNGNEKLFF
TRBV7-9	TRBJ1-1	CASSPLGVVSTEAFF
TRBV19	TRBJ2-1	CASSTKPGLVDLEQFF
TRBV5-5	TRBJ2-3	CASSYGTSGGATDTQYF
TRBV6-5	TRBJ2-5	CASSSGQKVQETQYF
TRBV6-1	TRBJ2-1	CASRGQGASTDEQFF
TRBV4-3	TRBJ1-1	CASSQAGTGGDTEAFF
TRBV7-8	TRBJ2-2	CASSLWGDNTGELFF
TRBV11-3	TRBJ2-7	CASSLDGTYEQYF
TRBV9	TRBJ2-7	CASSGVGGEQYF
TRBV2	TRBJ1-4	CASSGDYEKLFF
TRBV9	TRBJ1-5	CASSVDGSNQPQHF
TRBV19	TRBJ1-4	CASSIADREKLFF
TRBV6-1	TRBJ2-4	CASSERPGQGAWAKNIQYF
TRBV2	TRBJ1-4	CASRDTGHLTTNEKLFF
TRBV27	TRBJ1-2	CASSSGGADYGYTF
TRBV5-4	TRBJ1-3	CASSPTGTAAGNTIYF
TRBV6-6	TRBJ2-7	CASRPGQIYEQYF
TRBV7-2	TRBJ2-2	CASSARTGFTGELFF
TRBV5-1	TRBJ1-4	CASSLEGTQGVGKLFF
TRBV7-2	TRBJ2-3	CASSLGTSGLRGYTDTQYF
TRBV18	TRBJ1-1	CASSPLPTGTSTEAFF
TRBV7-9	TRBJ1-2	CASSDASGGYTF
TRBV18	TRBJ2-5	CASSTGETQYF
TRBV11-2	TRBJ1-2	CASSLTVNYGYTF
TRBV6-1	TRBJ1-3	CASMGRTSGNTIYF
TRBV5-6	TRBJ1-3	CASSLGGGGNTIYF
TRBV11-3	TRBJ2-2	CASSLDPDRGGTGELFF
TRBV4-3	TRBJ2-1	CASSQDTGQNPYNEQFF
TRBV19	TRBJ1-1	CASSIMIRGWNTEAFF
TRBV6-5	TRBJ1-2	CASSYRQGNYGYTF
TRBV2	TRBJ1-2	CASSEVGSNYGYTF
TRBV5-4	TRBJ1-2	CASSLERDKGYGYTF
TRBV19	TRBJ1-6	CASSMRGPLHF
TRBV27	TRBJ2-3	CASSLSAGGTDTQYF
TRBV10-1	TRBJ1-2	CASSEGDNYGYTF
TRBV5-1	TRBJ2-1	CASSSGGPQQVEQFF
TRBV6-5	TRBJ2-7	CASSYGQGGTYEQYF
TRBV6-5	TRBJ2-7	CASSSPSGGPYEQYF
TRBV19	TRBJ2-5	CASSSLQQGYQETQYF
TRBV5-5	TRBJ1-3	CASSLGLVSAGNTIYF